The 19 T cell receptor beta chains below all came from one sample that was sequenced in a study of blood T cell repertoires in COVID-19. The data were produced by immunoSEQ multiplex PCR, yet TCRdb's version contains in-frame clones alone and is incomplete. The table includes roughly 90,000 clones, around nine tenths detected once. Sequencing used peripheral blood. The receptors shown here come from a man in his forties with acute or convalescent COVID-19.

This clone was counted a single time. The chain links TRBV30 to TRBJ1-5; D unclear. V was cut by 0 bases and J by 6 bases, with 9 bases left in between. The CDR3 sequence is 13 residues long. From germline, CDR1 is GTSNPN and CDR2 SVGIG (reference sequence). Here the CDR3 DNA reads TGTGCCTGGAGTGTCGGGGAAGTTCAGCCCCAGCATTTT. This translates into CAWSVGEVQPQHF.

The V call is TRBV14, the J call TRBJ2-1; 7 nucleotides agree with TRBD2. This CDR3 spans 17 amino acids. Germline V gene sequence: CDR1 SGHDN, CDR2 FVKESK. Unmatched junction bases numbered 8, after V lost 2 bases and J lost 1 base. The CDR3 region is CASSQRPLADSYNEQFF. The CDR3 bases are TGTGCCAGCAGCCAAAGACCGCTAGCGGATTCCTACAATGAGCAGTTCTTC.

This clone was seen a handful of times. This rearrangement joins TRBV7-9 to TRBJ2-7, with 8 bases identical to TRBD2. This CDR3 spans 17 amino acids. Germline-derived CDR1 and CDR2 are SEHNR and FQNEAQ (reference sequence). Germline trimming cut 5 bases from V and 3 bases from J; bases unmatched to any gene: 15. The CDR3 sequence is CASSERIVTSEDYEQYF. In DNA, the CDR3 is TGTGCCAGCAGCGAACGTATTGTGACTAGCGAAGACTACGAGCAGTACTTC.

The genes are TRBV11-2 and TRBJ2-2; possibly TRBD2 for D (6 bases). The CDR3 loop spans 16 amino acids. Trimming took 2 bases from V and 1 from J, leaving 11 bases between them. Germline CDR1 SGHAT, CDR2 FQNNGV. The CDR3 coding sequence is TGTGCCAGCAGCTTAATGGCGGGGATGAACACCGGGGAGCTGTTTTTT. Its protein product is CASSLMAGMNTGELFF.

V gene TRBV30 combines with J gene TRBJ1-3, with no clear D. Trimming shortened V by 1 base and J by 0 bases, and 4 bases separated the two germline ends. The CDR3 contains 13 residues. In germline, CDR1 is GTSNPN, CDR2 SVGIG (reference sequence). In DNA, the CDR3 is TGTGCCTGGAGTGGTTACTCTGGAAACACCATATATTTT. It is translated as CAWSGYSGNTIYF.

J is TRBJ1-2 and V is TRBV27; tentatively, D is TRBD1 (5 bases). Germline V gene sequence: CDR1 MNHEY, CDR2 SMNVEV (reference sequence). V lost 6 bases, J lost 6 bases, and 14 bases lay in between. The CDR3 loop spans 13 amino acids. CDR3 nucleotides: TGTGCCAGCAGATCCCTCGGGGGGGATGGCTACACCTTC. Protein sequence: CASRSLGGDGYTF.

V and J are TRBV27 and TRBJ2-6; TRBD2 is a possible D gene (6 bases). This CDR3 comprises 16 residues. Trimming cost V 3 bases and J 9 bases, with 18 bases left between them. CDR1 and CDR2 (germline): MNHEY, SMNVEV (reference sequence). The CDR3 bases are TGTGCCAGCAGTTTCGCGGGGTCAGGCCCACACAACGTCCTGACTTTC. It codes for CASSFAGSGPHNVLTF.

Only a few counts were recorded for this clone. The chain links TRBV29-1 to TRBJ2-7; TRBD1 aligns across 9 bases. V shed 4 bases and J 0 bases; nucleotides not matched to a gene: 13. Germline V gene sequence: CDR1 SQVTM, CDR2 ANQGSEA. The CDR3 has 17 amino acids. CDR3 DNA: TGCAGCGTTGTGGGTCTCCGGGACAGGGCTAGCTCCTACGAGCAGTACTTC. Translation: CSVVGLRDRASSYEQYF.

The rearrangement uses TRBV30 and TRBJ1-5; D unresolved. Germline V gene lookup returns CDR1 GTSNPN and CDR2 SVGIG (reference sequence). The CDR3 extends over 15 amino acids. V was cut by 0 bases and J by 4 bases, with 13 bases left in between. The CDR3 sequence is CAWSVGGIGNQPQHF. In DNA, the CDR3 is TGTGCCTGGAGTGTGGGAGGAATCGGGAATCAGCCCCAGCATTTT. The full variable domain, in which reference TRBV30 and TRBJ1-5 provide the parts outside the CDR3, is SQTIHQWPATLVQPVGSPLSLECTVEGTSNPNLYWYRQAAGRGLQLLFYSVGIGQISSEVPQNLSASRPQDRQFILSSKKLLLSDSGFYLCAWSVGGIGNQPQHFGDGTRLSIL.

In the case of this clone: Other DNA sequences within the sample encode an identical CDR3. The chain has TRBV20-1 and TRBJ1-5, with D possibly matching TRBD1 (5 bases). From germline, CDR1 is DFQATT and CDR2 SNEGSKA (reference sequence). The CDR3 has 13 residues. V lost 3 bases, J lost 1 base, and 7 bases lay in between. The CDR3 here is CSASTGSNQPQHF. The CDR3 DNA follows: TGCAGTGCTAGTACAGGAAGCAATCAGCCCCAGCATTTT.

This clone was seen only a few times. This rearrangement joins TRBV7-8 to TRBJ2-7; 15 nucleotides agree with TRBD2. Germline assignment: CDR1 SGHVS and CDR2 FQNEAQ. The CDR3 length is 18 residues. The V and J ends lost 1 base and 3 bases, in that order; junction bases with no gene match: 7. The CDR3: CASSLGTSGREFFYEQYF. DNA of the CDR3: TGTGCCAGCAGCTTAGGGACTAGCGGGAGGGAATTCTTCTACGAGCAGTACTTC.

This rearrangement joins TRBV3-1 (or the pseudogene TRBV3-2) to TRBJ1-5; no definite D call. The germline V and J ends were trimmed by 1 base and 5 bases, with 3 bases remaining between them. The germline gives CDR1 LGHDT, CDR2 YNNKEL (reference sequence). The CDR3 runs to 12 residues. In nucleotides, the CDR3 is TGTGCCAGCAGCCAAGCGGATCAGCCCCAGCATTTT. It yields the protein CASSQADQPQHF.

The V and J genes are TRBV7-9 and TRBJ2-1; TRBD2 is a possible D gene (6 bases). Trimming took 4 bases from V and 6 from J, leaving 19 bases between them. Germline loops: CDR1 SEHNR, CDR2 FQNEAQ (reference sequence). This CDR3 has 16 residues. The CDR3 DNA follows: TGTGCCAGCAGCTCCGTCATGGGCCTAGCGACCAATGAGCAGTTCTTC. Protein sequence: CASSSVMGLATNEQFF.

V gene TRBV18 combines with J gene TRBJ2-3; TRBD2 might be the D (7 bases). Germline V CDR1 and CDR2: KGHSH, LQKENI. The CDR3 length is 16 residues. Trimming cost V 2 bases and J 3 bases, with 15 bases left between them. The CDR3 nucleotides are TGTGCCAGCTCACCAGATCGGGGGGCGAGTACAGATACGCAGTATTTT. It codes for CASSPDRGASTDTQYF.

In DNA form, the CDR3 reads TGTGCCAGCAGTTACGAGGGCGGGGTAGCCAAAAACATTCAGTACTTC. Its translation: CASSYEGGVAKNIQYF. The J gene is TRBJ2-4, the V gene TRBV6-6; a possible D gene is TRBD2 (6 bases). Trimming pared 2 bases from V and 0 bases from J, leaving 11 bases between. The CDR3 totals 16 residues. Germline V CDR1 and CDR2: MNHNY, SVGAGI (reference sequence).

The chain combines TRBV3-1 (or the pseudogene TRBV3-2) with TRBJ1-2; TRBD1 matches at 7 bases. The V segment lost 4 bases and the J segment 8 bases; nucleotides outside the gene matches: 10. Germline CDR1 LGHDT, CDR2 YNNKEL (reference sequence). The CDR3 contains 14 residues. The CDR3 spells CASSLLDRRTGYTF. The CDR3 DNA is TGTGCCAGCAGCCTTCTGGACAGGCGAACGGGCTACACCTTC.

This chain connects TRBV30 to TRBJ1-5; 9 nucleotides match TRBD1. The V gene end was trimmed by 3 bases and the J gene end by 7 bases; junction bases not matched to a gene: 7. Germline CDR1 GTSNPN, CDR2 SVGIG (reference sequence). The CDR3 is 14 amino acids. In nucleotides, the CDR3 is TGTGCCTGGAGCTACAGGGGGCTGGGGCAGCCCCAGCATTTT. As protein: CAWSYRGLGQPQHF. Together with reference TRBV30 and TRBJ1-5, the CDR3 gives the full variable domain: SQTIHQWPATLVQPVGSPLSLECTVEGTSNPNLYWYRQAAGRGLQLLFYSVGIGQISSEVPQNLSASRPQDRQFILSSKKLLLSDSGFYLCAWSYRGLGQPQHFGDGTRLSIL.

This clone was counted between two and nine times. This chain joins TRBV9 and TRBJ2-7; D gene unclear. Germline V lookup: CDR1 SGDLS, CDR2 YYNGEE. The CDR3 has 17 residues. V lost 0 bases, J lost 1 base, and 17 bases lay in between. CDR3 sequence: CASSVGAGTSVSYEQYF. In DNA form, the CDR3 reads TGTGCCAGCAGCGTAGGGGCTGGAACGTCCGTTTCCTACGAGCAGTACTTC.

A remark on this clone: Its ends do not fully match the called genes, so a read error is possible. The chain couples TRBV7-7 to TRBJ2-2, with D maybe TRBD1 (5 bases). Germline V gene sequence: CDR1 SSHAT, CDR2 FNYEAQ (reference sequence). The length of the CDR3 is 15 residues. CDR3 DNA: TGTGCTAGCAGCTTAATGGGGCTCGGCACCGGGGAGCTGTTTTTT. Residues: CASSLMGLGTGELFF.